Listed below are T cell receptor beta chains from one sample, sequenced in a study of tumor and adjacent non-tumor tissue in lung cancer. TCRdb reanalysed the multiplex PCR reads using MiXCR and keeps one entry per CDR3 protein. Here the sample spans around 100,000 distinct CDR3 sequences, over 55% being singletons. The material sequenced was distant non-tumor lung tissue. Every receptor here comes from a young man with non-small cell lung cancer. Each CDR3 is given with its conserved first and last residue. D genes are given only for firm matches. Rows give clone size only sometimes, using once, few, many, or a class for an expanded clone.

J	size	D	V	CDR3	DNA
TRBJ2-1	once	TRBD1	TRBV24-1	CSTCEPGQGVQFF	TGTTCCACCTGTGAACCCGGACAGGGAGTTCAGTTCTTC
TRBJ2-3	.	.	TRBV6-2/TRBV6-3	CTSSRASRSGSTDTQYF	TGTACGAGCAGTAGGGCGTCTCGGAGCGGAAGCACAGATACGCAGTATTTT
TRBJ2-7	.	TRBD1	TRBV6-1	CASSEGFSGTGSVEQYF	TGTGCCAGCAGTGAAGGATTTTCCGGGACAGGGAGCGTCGAGCAATACTTC
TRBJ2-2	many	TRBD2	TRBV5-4	CASSSGTSGRRAELFF	TGTGCCAGCAGTTCCGGGACTAGCGGGAGGAGGGCGGAGCTGTTTTTT
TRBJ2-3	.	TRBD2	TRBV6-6	CALLICGGSDTQYF	TGTGCCCTGCTGATCTGCGGGGGGTCTGATACGCAGTATTTT
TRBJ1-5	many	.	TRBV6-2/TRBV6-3	CASSPSIGFLDQPQHF	TGTGCCAGCAGCCCAAGTATCGGGTTTTTAGACCAGCCCCAGCATTTT
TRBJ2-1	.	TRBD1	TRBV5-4	CAGSSGTGLNEQFF	TGTGCCGGCAGCTCCGGGACAGGCCTCAATGAACAGTTCTTC
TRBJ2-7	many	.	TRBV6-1	CASSEWHRLPYEQYF	TGTGCCAGCAGTGAATGGCACAGATTACCCTACGAGCAGTACTTC
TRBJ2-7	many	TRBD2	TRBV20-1	CSAESPGAGGGLYEQYF	TGCAGTGCAGAGAGCCCGGGGGCGGGGGGAGGACTCTACGAGCAGTACTTC
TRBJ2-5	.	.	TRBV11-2	CASSQASGETQYF	TGTGCCAGCAGTCAGGCCAGTGGGGAGACCCAGTACTTC
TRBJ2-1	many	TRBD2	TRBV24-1	CATSDPTSGSNDEQFF	TGTGCCACCAGTGACCCGACTAGCGGGAGTAACGATGAGCAGTTCTTC
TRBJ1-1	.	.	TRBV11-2	CASSIRWQGPIFF	TGTGCCAGCAGCATACGGTGGCAGGGCCCCATTTTCTTT
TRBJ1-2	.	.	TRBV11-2	CDSNLTRVNGYTF	TGTGACAGCAACTTAACAAGGGTAAATGGCTACACCTTC
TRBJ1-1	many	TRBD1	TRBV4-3	CASSLGTGLANTEAFF	TGCGCCAGCAGCCTAGGGACAGGGTTGGCGAACACTGAAGCTTTCTTT
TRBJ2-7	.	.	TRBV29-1	CSVPKIGGKSYEQYF	TGCAGTGTCCCAAAAATTGGCGGAAAGTCCTACGAGCAGTACTTC
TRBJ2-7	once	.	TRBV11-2	CASSETLGYEEYF	TGTGCCAGCAGCGAAACCCTTGGCTACGAGGAGTACTTC
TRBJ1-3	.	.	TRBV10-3	CAIMSTEVAGNTIYF	TGTGCCATCATGTCTACAGAAGTCGCTGGAAATACCATATATTTT
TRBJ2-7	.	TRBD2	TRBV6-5	CAGSSLAGADEQYF	TGCGCCGGCAGTTCATTAGCGGGCGCAGACGAGCAGTACTTC
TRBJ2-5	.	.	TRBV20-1	CSATIGRLLMAQYF	TGCAGTGCTACAATCGGTCGTCTCCTAATGGCCCAGTACTTC
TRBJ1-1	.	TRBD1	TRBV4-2	CANSPRQGNSEAFF	TGTGCCAACAGCCCCCGACAGGGGAACTCCGAAGCTTTCTTT
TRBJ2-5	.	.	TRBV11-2	CASSLVACGAETQYF	TGTGCCAGCAGCTTAGTTGCGTGTGGGGCAGAGACCCAGTACTTC
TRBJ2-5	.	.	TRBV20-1	CSARGLRLQETQYF	TGCAGTGCTAGAGGTCTACGGCTTCAAGAGACCCAGTACTTC
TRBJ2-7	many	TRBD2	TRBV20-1	CSARGGLAGFPVEQYF	TGCAGTGCTAGAGGGGGGCTAGCGGGATTCCCGGTCGAGCAGTACTTC
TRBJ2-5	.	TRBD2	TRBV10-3	CVIRDRLAGGPGETQYF	TGTGTCATCAGGGACCGGCTAGCGGGGGGGCCGGGAGAGACCCAGTACTTC
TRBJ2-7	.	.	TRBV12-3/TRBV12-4	CASSYIGGTYEQYF	TGTGCCAGTAGTTACATCGGGGGTACTTACGAGCAGTACTTC
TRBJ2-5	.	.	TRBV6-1	CASHATVMNETQYF	TGTGCCAGCCATGCGACAGTTATGAATGAGACCCAGTACTTC
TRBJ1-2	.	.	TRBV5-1	CASSLAARSYGYTF	TGCGCCAGCAGCTTGGCCGCACGAAGCTATGGCTACACCTTC
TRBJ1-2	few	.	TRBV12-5	CASGLGHYGYTF	TGTGCTAGTGGTTTAGGCCACTATGGCTACACCTTC
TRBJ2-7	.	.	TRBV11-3	CASSSRDANDQYF	TGTGCCAGCAGCTCGCGGGACGCGAACGATCAATACTTC
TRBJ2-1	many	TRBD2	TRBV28	CASSSRLAGGNEQFF	TGTGCCAGCAGTTCTAGACTAGCGGGAGGGAATGAGCAGTTCTTC
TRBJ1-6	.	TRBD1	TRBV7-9	CASSSYRGYNSPLHF	TGTGCCAGCAGCTCATACAGGGGCTATAATTCACCCCTCCACTTT
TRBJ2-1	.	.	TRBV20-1	CNAFPGRDCNEQFF	TGCAATGCCTTCCCGGGACGAGACTGCAATGAGCAGTTCTTC
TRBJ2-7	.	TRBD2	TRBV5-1	CASSPSGTRGDEQYF	TGCGCCAGCAGTCCTAGCGGGACTCGGGGAGACGAGCAGTACTTC
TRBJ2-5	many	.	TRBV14	CASSQEDLSIRRETQYF	TGTGCCAGCAGCCAAGAGGACCTCAGCATTAGGAGGGAGACCCAGTACTTC
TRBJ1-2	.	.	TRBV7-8	CPSSPGGDNYDYTF	TGTCCCAGCAGTCCGGGGGGGGACAACTATGACTATACCTTC
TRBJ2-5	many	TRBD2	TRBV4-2	CASSQGGLLAGGPGQETQYF	TGTGCCAGCAGCCAGGGGGGATTACTAGCGGGAGGGCCTGGCCAAGAGACCCAGTACTTC
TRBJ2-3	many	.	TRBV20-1	CSARDWAADTDTQYF	TGCAGTGCTAGAGATTGGGCGGCGGACACAGATACGCAGTATTTT
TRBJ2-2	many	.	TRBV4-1	CASSQGRTGELFF	TGCGCCAGCAGCCAGGGGCGCACCGGGGAGCTGTTTTTT
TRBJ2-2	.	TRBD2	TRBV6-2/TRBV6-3	CGSSYGTSDTGELFF	TGTGGCAGCAGTTACGGGACTAGCGACACTGGGGAGCTGTTTTTT
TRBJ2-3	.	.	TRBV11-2	CASSLVDSTDTLYF	TGTGCCAGCAGCTTAGTGGATAGTACAGATACGCTGTATTTT
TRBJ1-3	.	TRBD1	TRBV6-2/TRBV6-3	CASSCARPGQGNTIYF	TGTGCCAGCAGTTGCGCGCGCCCGGGACAGGGAAATACCATATATTTT
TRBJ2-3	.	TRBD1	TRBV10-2	CASSKDRGGTDTQYF	TGCGCCAGCAGCAAGGACAGGGGGGGTACAGATACGCAGTATTTT
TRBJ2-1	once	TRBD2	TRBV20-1	CSAPSGGINNEQFF	TGCAGTGCCCCTAGCGGAGGGATAAACAATGAGCAGTTCTTC
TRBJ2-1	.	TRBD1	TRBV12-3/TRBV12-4	CVSSPPSRDRGMDEQFF	TGTGTCAGCAGTCCCCCGTCTAGGGACAGGGGAATGGATGAGCAGTTCTTC
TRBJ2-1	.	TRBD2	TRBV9	CASSVEVPLAGAYNEQFF	TGTGCCAGCAGCGTAGAGGTCCCACTAGCGGGAGCATATAATGAGCAGTTCTTC
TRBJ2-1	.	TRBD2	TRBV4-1	CTSSPRTSGSRNEQSF	TGCACCAGCAGCCCCCGGACTAGCGGGAGCAGGAATGAGCAGTCCTTC
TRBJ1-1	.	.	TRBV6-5	CASSQGHGTSTEAFF	TGTGCAAGCAGTCAGGGACATGGGACGAGCACTGAAGCTTTCTTT
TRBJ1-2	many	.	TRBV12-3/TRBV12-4	CASSHRWGEDGYTF	TGTGCCAGCAGCCATAGGTGGGGGGAAGATGGCTACACCTTC
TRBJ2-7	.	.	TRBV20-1	CSVRSSEGYEQYF	TGCAGTGTTAGATCGAGCGAGGGCTACGAGCAGTACTTC
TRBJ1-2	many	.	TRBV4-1	CASSQHWGSGGYTF	TGCGCCAGCAGCCAACACTGGGGGTCGGGTGGCTACACCTTC
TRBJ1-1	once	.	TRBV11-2	CASSHSSGPYTAAFF	TGTGCCAGCAGCCACAGTTCAGGGCCATACACAGCAGCTTTCTTT
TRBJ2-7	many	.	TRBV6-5	CASSFSKQVASSYEQYF	TGTGCCAGCAGTTTCTCTAAACAGGTTGCGAGCTCCTACGAGCAGTACTTC
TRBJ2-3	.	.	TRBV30	CAWSSTGIPTETQYF	TGTGCTTGGAGCTCGACAGGAATACCCACAGAAACGCAGTATTTT
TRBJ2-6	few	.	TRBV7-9	CASSLALGGSGANVLTF	TGTGCCAGCAGCCTCGCCCTGGGGGGTTCTGGGGCCAACGTCCTGACTTTC